The 28 T cell receptor beta chains in this list originate from one sample, sequenced in a study of cytomegalovirus exposure and HLA in healthy donors. PCR amplification relied on 60 Vbeta primers (plus 13 Jbeta primers). TCRdb keeps only in-frame clones here, not all; method: immunoSEQ multiplex PCR. The sample consists of roughly 83,000 clones, 70% to 75% of them appearing once. Material: PBMCs. All receptors come from a man aged 55-75 years in good health and CMV-seronegative.

This clone was found once. The V gene is TRBV28, the J gene TRBJ1-2; unclear D gene. Germline V gene sequence: CDR1 MDHEN, CDR2 SYDVKM. Trimming cost V 6 bases and J 5 bases, with 13 bases left between them. The CDR3 extends over 13 amino acids. The CDR3: CASSLTDPYGYTF. The CDR3 DNA reads as TGTGCCAGCAGCCTTACAGACCCATATGGCTACACCTTC.

The genes are TRBV2 and TRBJ2-1; 8 bases match TRBD1. The CDR3 runs 16 residues. Germline V CDR1 and CDR2: SNHLY, FYNNEI. The V and J ends lost 1 base and 10 bases, in that order; junction bases with no gene match: 12. CDR3 in amino acids: CASSEEGDRTRIEQFF. The DNA of the CDR3 is TGTGCCAGCAGTGAAGAGGGGGACAGGACCCGTATCGAGCAGTTCTTC.

Here the CDR3 reads CASSPGQLYNSPLHF. CDR3 sequence (DNA): TGTGCCAGTAGCCCCGGACAGCTTTATAATTCACCCCTCCACTTT. This rearrangement joins TRBV19 to TRBJ1-6; D perhaps matches TRBD1 (6 bases). Trimming left V 6 bases short and J 4 bases short, with 13 bases between. The length of the CDR3 is 15 residues. Germline V gene lookup returns CDR1 LNHDA and CDR2 SQIVND (reference sequence).

The CDR3 nucleotides read TGTGCCAGCGGGGGGGCCACTGAAGCTTTCTTT. It encodes CASGGATEAFF. The V call is TRBV7-9, the J call TRBJ1-1, with D perhaps matching TRBD1 (6 bases). Germline loops: CDR1 SEHNR, CDR2 FQNEAQ (reference sequence). Trimming pared 8 bases from V and 4 bases from J, leaving 8 bases between. CDR3 size: 11 residues.

This rearrangement joins TRBV11-3 to TRBJ2-7; no reliable D call. Germline V gene sequence: CDR1 SGHNT, CDR2 YENEEA. Trimming pared 3 bases from V and 2 bases from J, leaving 8 bases between. The CDR3 sequence is 13 residues long. CDR3 in amino acids: CASSFDSTYEQYF. CDR3 DNA sequence: TGTGCCAGCAGCTTTGATAGCACCTACGAGCAGTACTTC.

The V gene is TRBV6-1, the J gene TRBJ2-7; TRBD2 matches at 8 bases. Germline loops: CDR1 MNHNS, CDR2 SASEGT. The CDR3 has 16 amino acids. The junction had 11 bases not matched to a gene; V was cut back by 2 bases and J by 5 bases. The CDR3 here is CASSESLMAGGDEQYF. Here the CDR3 DNA reads TGTGCCAGCAGTGAAAGTTTAATGGCGGGGGGCGACGAGCAGTACTTC.

V and J are TRBV27 and TRBJ2-3, with a weak D call TRBD2 (6 bases). CDR3 size: 16 residues. Germline lookup yields CDR1 MNHEY and CDR2 SMNVEV (reference sequence). V was cut by 5 bases and J by 2 bases, with 17 bases left in between. The CDR3 DNA follows: TGTGCCAGCAGTATGACTAGTAAGGGGATCACAGATACGCAGTATTTT. Encoded protein: CASSMTSKGITDTQYF.

The chain recombines TRBV6-1 with TRBJ2-5; 9 bases align to TRBD2. Losses at the gene ends were 2 bases for V and 2 bases for J; bases not matched to a gene: 6. Germline CDR1 and CDR2: MNHNS and SASEGT. The CDR3 is 16 amino acids. Here the CDR3 DNA reads TGTGCCAGCAGTGAATCCCTTGCGGGGGGGCAAGAGACCCAGTACTTC. The encoded protein is CASSESLAGGQETQYF.

This clone has only a few counts. V usage is TRBV5-6 and J usage is TRBJ2-7, with D uncertain. This CDR3 has 13 amino acids. V was cut by 4 bases and J by 2 bases, with 10 bases left in between. Germline CDR1 is SGHDT and CDR2 is YYEEEE. CDR3 coding DNA: TGTGCCAGCAGCCCGATGCTAACCTACGAGCAGTACTTC. This codes for CASSPMLTYEQYF.

There are a few counts of this clone. The CDR3 reads CASSEAQVINYGYTF. DNA for the CDR3: TGTGCCAGCAGTGAAGCGCAGGTTATCAACTATGGCTACACCTTC. V gene TRBV6-1 combines with J gene TRBJ1-2; D gene unclear. The germline V gene encodes CDR1 MNHNS and CDR2 SASEGT. Trimming shortened V by 0 bases and J by 2 bases, and 10 bases separated the two germline ends. The CDR3 is 15 amino acids.

The chain carries TRBV9 and TRBJ2-3; 7 bases match TRBD1. Unmatched junction bases numbered 5, after V lost 4 bases and J lost 0 bases. Germline loops: CDR1 SGDLS, CDR2 YYNGEE. The CDR3 spans 15 residues. The CDR3: CASSTGQESTDTQYF. DNA of the CDR3: TGTGCCAGCAGCACCGGACAGGAAAGCACAGATACGCAGTATTTT.

The J gene is TRBJ1-5, the V gene TRBV27; unclear D gene. V dropped 5 bases and J dropped 4 bases, with 18 bases sitting between them. Germline V lookup: CDR1 MNHEY, CDR2 SMNVEV (reference sequence). The CDR3 is 16 amino acids. The CDR3 loop reads CASSPRTDVFNQPQHF. CDR3 bases: TGTGCCAGCAGTCCCCGAACAGACGTGTTTAATCAGCCCCAGCATTTT.

This clone has a handful of counts. This chain uses TRBV6-5 with TRBJ2-3, with TRBD2 identical over 7 bases. The CDR3 loop spans 14 amino acids. CDR1 is MNHEY and CDR2 is SVGAGI in the germline V gene. The V gene end was trimmed by 1 base and the J gene end by 6 bases; junction bases not matched to a gene: 4. This chain's CDR3 is CASSYYGGVDTQYF. The CDR3 DNA follows: TGTGCCAGCAGTTACTATGGGGGGGTGGATACGCAGTATTTT.

This clone was counted a few times. The rearrangement links TRBV6-1 to TRBJ1-4, with TRBD1 matching over 7 bases. J gave up 8 bases and V 1 base, and 7 bases lay outside the gene matches. Germline V gives CDR1 MNHNS, CDR2 SASEGT. The CDR3 has 15 residues. The CDR3 loop is CASSEGGAGGEKLFF. The CDR3 region has the DNA TGTGCCAGCAGTGAAGGTGGGGCAGGGGGAGAAAAACTGTTTTTT.

The chain links TRBV9 to TRBJ1-1; D gene ambiguous. This CDR3 has 13 residues. Trimming removed 3 bases at V and 3 bases at J, with 9 bases between. Per the germline V gene, CDR1 is SGDLS and CDR2 is YYNGEE. The CDR3 DNA follows: TGTGCCAGCAGCGCCGGGTCCTACACTGAAGCTTTCTTT. Translation: CASSAGSYTEAFF.

V is TRBV19 and J is TRBJ1-1; weak D call: TRBD1 (6 bases). This CDR3 has 14 amino acids. In germline, CDR1 is LNHDA, CDR2 SQIVND (reference sequence). The V end was cut by 5 bases, the J end by 4 bases, with 14 bases between. The CDR3 spells CASSLGTPSTEAFF. As DNA, the CDR3 is TGTGCCAGTAGTCTCGGGACACCGTCCACTGAAGCTTTCTTT.

This sequence joins TRBV9 and TRBJ2-2; D is perhaps TRBD1 (5 bases). V was pared by 2 bases and J by 3 bases, with 14 bases between. The length of the CDR3 is 16 residues. CDR1 and CDR2 (germline): SGDLS, YYNGEE. CDR3 loop: CASSVVRGGYTGELFF. In DNA form, the CDR3 reads TGTGCCAGCAGCGTTGTAAGGGGTGGTTACACCGGGGAGCTGTTTTTT.

V and J are TRBV5-4 and TRBJ1-2; TRBD1 aligns across 7 bases. CDR3 length: 14 residues. Germline V CDR1 and CDR2: SGHNT, YYREEE (reference sequence). V was clipped by 2 bases and J by 4 bases; unmatched bases: 5. CDR3 residues: CASSLDRAGYGYTF. CDR3 sequence (DNA): TGTGCCAGCAGCTTAGACAGGGCCGGCTATGGCTACACCTTC.

This chain connects TRBV2 to TRBJ2-3, with 7 bases identical to TRBD1. The trim removed 4 bases at V and 2 bases at J, leaving 3 bases unmatched. Germline V CDR1 and CDR2: SNHLY, FYNNEI. This CDR3 is 14 amino acids long. The CDR3 protein is CASSGQGDTDTQYF. The CDR3 DNA follows: TGTGCCAGCAGTGGGCAGGGGGACACAGATACGCAGTATTTT.

This chain uses TRBV19 with TRBJ1-1; the D gene is possibly TRBD1 (5 bases). CDR1 and CDR2 from the germline V gene are LNHDA and SQIVND (reference sequence). This CDR3 contains 15 residues. V lost 3 bases, J lost 1 base, and 12 bases lay in between. The DNA of the CDR3 is TGTGCCAGTAGTATCCCACAGGTCTCGAACACTGAAGCTTTCTTT. The encoded protein is CASSIPQVSNTEAFF.

For this clone: Sequence at one end of the junction differs from germline and may be a read error. The chain employs TRBV7-9 and TRBJ2-7; 7 bases line up with TRBD2. Germline V gene lookup returns CDR1 SEHNR and CDR2 FQNEAQ (reference sequence). The CDR3 totals 12 residues. Written as DNA, the CDR3 is TGTTCCAGCAGCCAGAGCGGGGTCGAGCAGTACTTC. This gives the protein CSSSQSGVEQYF.

This clone occurred a few times. V and J are TRBV6-6 and TRBJ1-1; tentative D call: TRBD1 (5 bases). Germline lookup yields CDR1 MNHNY and CDR2 SVGAGI (reference sequence). The CDR3 extends over 13 amino acids. The CDR3 sequence: CVASGGANTEAFF. The CDR3 region has the DNA TGTGTTGCCTCCGGGGGAGCGAACACTGAAGCTTTCTTT.

This clone occurred once. This sequence joins TRBV6-1 and TRBJ1-1; D is unresolved. In germline, CDR1 is MNHNS, CDR2 SASEGT. The V and J ends lost 5 bases and 5 bases respectively, with 12 bases between them. This CDR3 spans 13 amino acids. The CDR3 bases are TGTGCCAGCAGTTCCCGCGAGTGGACTGAAGCTTTCTTT. It codes for CASSSREWTEAFF.

The J gene is TRBJ1-4, the V gene TRBV21-1; the listed D gene, TRBD1, was not tested against the DNA. TRBV21-1 is a recognized pseudogene. This CDR3 comprises 16 residues. The CDR3 loop is CASSKTGNATNEKLFF. The CDR3 coding sequence is TGTGCCAGCAGCAAGACAGGGAATGCAACTAATGAAAAACTGTTTTTT.

This chain joins TRBV29-1 and TRBJ2-3; TRBD1 might be the D (6 bases). The CDR3 is 16 residues long. In germline, CDR1 is SQVTM, CDR2 ANQGSEA. Trimming took 6 bases from V and 2 from J, leaving 21 bases between them. The CDR3 nucleotides read TGCAGCGTGGAGCTGGACAGCGCAATACTCACAGATACGCAGTATTTT. The encoded protein is CSVELDSAILTDTQYF.

The chain combines TRBV19 with TRBJ1-4; 7 bases are shared with TRBD1. CDR1 LNHDA and CDR2 SQIVND come from the germline V gene (reference sequence). CDR3 length equals 17 residues. Trimming removed 5 bases from V and 7 bases from J; junction bases left unmatched: 16. The CDR3, as DNA: TGTGCCAGTAGTGCTCCCGGTGCCGGGACAGTAGGTGAAAAACTGTTTTTT. Amino acid sequence: CASSAPGAGTVGEKLFF.

The chain links TRBV19 to TRBJ1-2; 8 bases align to TRBD1. The junction had 6 bases not matched to a gene; V was cut back by 4 bases and J by 5 bases. This CDR3 spans 14 amino acids. CDR1 is LNHDA, CDR2 SQIVND, per germline (reference sequence). CDR3: CASSSGQGGYGYTF. CDR3 nucleotides: TGTGCCAGTAGTAGTGGACAGGGCGGTTATGGCTACACCTTC.

This chain links TRBV9 with TRBJ1-6; D perhaps matches TRBD1 (6 bases). Trimming took off 0 bases at V and 6 bases at J, with 16 bases between the two ends. CDR3 length: 17 amino acids. The germline gives CDR1 SGDLS, CDR2 YYNGEE. As DNA, the CDR3 is TGTGCCAGCAGCGTAGTCCCTCTGACAGGTGGTAATTCACCCCTCCACTTT. Residues: CASSVVPLTGGNSPLHF.